What follows is one T cell receptor beta chain and its context. The source of the sample is a study of blood T cell repertoires in COVID-19. Original data processing: By means of reference gene primer amplification, nucleated cell counts were estimated. Sequencing used immunoSEQ multiplex PCR; TCRdb keeps in-frame clones, though not all of them. V and J calls and clone size come straight from that table; D and trimming were deduced from the DNA. In the table there are approximately 130,000 clones, 75% to 85% of which are singletons. V was pared by 10 bases and J by 2 bases, with 11 bases of the junction left unmatched. CDR3 length: 15 residues. Germline-derived CDR1 and CDR2 are ENHRY and SYGVKD.

This receptor was identified in a man older than 75 with acute or convalescent COVID-19. Sequenced material: peripheral blood. The chain employs TRBV10-3 and TRBJ1-3; 7 bases agree with TRBD1. CDR3 loop: CASDLTGVAGNTIYF. For the CDR3, the DNA is TGTGCCAGCGACCTCACAGGGGTTGCTGGAAACACCATATATTTT.